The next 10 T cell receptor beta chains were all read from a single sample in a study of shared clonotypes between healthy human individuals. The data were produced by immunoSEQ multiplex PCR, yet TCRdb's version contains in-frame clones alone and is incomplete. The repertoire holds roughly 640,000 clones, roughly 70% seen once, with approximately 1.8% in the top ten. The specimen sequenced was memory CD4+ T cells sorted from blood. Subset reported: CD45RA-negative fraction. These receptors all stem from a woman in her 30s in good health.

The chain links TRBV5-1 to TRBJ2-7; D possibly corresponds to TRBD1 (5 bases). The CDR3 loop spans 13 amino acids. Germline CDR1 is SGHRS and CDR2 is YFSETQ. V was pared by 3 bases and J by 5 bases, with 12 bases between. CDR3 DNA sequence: TGCGCCAGCAGCTCGACAGTCCGCGACGAGCAGTACTTC. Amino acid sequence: CASSSTVRDEQYF.

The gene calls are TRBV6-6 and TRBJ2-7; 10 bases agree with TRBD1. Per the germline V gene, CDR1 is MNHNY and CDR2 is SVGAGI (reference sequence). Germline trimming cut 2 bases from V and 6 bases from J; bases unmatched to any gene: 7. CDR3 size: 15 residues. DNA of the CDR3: TGTGCCAGCAGTTACGGTAGGGACAGGGGAGGCGAGCAGTACTTC. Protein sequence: CASSYGRDRGGEQYF.

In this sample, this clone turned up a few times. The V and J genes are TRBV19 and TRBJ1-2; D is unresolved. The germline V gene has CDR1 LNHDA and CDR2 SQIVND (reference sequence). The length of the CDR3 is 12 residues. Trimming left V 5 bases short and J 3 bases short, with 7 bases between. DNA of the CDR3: TGTGCCAGTAGTCGTACGGACTATGGCTACACCTTC. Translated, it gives CASSRTDYGYTF.

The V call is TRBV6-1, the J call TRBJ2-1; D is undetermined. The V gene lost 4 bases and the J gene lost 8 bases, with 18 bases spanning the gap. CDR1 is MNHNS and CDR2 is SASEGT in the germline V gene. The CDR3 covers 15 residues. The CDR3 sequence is CASSVGAFLRDEQFF. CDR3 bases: TGTGCCAGCAGTGTGGGTGCGTTTTTACGAGATGAGCAGTTCTTC.

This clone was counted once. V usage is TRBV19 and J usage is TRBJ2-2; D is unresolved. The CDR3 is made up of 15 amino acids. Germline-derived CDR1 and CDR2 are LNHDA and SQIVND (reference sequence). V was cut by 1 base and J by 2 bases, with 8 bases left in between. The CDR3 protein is CASSIGQPNTGELFF. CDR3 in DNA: TGTGCCAGTAGTATAGGGCAGCCTAACACCGGGGAGCTGTTTTTT.

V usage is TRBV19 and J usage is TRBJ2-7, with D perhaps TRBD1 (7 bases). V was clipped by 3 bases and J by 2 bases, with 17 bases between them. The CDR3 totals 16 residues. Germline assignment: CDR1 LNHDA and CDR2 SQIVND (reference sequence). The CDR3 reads CASSIAGQRQTYEQYF. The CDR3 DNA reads TGTGCCAGTAGTATCGCGGGACAGAGACAGACCTACGAGCAGTACTTC.

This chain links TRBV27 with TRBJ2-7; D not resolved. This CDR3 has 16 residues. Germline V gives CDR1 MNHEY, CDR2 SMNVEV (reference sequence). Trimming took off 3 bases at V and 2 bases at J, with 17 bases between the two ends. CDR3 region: CASSFDRAEPTYEQYF. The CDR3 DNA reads TGTGCCAGCAGTTTCGATCGGGCAGAACCTACCTACGAGCAGTACTTC.

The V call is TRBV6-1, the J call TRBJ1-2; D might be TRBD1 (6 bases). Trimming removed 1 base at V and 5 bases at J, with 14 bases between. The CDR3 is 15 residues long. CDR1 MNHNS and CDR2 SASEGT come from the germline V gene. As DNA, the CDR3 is TGTGCCAGCAGTGAAGGGGGGGCCCTGTCATATGGCTACACCTTC. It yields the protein CASSEGGALSYGYTF.

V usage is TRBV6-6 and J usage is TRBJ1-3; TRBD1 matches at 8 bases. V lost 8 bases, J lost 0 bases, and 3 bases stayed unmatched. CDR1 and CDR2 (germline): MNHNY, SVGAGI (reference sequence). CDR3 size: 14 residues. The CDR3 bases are TGTGCCAGCGGACAGGGTCGCTCTGGAAACACCATATATTTT. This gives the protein CASGQGRSGNTIYF.

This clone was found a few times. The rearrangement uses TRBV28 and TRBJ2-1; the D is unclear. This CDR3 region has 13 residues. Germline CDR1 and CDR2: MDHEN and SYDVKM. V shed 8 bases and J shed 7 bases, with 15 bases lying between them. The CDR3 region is CASFSQPGNEQFF. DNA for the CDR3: TGTGCCAGCTTTTCACAGCCCGGTAATGAGCAGTTCTTC.